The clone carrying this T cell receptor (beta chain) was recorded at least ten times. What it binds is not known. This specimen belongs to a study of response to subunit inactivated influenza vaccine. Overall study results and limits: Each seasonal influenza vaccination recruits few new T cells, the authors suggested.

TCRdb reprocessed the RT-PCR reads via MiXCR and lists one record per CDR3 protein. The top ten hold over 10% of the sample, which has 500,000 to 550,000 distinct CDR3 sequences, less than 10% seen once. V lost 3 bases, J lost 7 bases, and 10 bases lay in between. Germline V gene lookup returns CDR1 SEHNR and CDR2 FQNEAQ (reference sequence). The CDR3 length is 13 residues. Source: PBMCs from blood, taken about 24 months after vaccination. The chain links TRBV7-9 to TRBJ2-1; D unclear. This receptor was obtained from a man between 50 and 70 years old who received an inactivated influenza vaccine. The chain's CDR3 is CASSFDPWNEQFF. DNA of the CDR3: TGTGCCAGCAGCTTTGACCCGTGGAATGAGCAGTTCTTC.